A selection of T cell receptor beta chains follows, all from one sample in a study of blood T cell repertoires in COVID-19. Assay used: immunoSEQ multiplex PCR; TCRdb lists only in-frame clones, some missing. The table lists around 300,000 clones, 88% of them singletons. The sequencing sample was made of PBMCs or T cells enriched from blood (not recorded which). These receptors were collected from a woman between 50 and 59 years old who had recovered from COVID-19. CDR3s include the opening cysteine and the closing phenylalanine or tryptophan. The D gene is left open where the match is weak.

d_gene	v_gene	j_gene	CDR3aa
-	TRBV19	TRBJ1-2	CASSISLTAGYTF
-	TRBV9	TRBJ2-6	CASSVLVGANVLTF
TRBD2	TRBV5-6	TRBJ2-5	CASVEQGREEQETQYF
-	TRBV18	TRBJ2-1	CASSPVLNEQFF
TRBD2	TRBV5-1	TRBJ2-2	CASSLEGTSMGELFF
-	TRBV28	TRBJ2-7	CASSSQGAIRYEQYF
-	TRBV5-4	TRBJ1-2	CASSIRGSNYGYTF
TRBD1	TRBV4-3	TRBJ2-5	CASSQGRQGRATQYF
TRBD2	TRBV10-3	TRBJ2-1	CAISRAGGDNEQFF
-	TRBV7-9	TRBJ1-4	CASSAQSNEKLFF
TRBD2	TRBV5-1	TRBJ2-5	CASSDGTSGRAAETQYF
TRBD2	TRBV7-2	TRBJ2-3	CASSGRGLAGGPDDTQYF
TRBD2	TRBV9	TRBJ2-3	CASSSTTSGRGADTQYF
-	TRBV28	TRBJ2-2	CASSLGGLTTGELFF
TRBD2	TRBV7-2	TRBJ2-5	CASSTGLAKTQYF
-	TRBV18	TRBJ2-2	CASSSIPTAGELFF
TRBD1	TRBV7-2	TRBJ2-5	CASSLVQGVETQYF
-	TRBV4-2	TRBJ1-3	CASSQGSEGSGNTIYF
-	TRBV6-2/TRBV6-3	TRBJ1-5	CASSYGQVKNQPQHF
-	TRBV5-4	TRBJ2-1	CASSLVSRRYNEQFF
TRBD2	TRBV7-2	TRBJ2-7	CASSLVAGAYEQYF
TRBD2	TRBV28	TRBJ2-1	CASSSRTSGRWYNEQFF
-	TRBV29-1	TRBJ1-4	CSARPTSGEKLFF
-	TRBV29-1	TRBJ2-7	CSVESIRDWGYEQYF
TRBD1	TRBV18	TRBJ1-2	CASSPSSPTGLAGGYTF
-	TRBV28	TRBJ1-5	CASSDTRGSNQPQHF
-	TRBV18	TRBJ1-5	CASSLTIFLRLISNQPQHF
-	TRBV28	TRBJ1-3	CASSWGGYSGNTIYF
TRBD1	TRBV27	TRBJ1-1	CASSKLGQGNTEAFF
-	TRBV28	TRBJ1-5	CASSLRGADQPQHF
-	TRBV28	TRBJ1-5	CASNSRRQPQHF
TRBD2	TRBV19	TRBJ2-7	CASSMTSGKSYEQYF
TRBD1	TRBV4-1	TRBJ2-5	CASSQGQGTLSETQYF
TRBD1	TRBV18	TRBJ1-2	CASSPGQGDYGYTF
-	TRBV29-1	TRBJ2-3	CSVVYVRSGADTQYF
-	TRBV7-7	TRBJ2-2	CASSLSQGYTGELFF
TRBD1	TRBV4-3	TRBJ2-3	CASSQGDRGGDTQYF
-	TRBV9	TRBJ2-1	CASSVEDQGGNEQFF
-	TRBV6-5	TRBJ1-5	CASRHRENNQPQHF
-	TRBV15	TRBJ1-2	CATSIGGSYGYTF
TRBD2	TRBV19	TRBJ2-7	CASRSSLAGDTYEQYF
TRBD2	TRBV4-3	TRBJ2-3	CASSQEGGNTQYF
TRBD2	TRBV5-1	TRBJ2-5	CASSLALLAGKETQYF
TRBD2	TRBV24-1	TRBJ2-1	CATSDLGTSSYNEQFF
-	TRBV7-2	TRBJ2-1	CASSPTSSYNEQFF
-	TRBV6-5	TRBJ1-6	CASGGYNHNSPLHF
TRBD2	TRBV3-1/TRBV3-2	TRBJ2-3	CASSQRASGGRTDTQYF
-	TRBV18	TRBJ1-1	CASSPTGNTEAFF
-	TRBV7-2	TRBJ1-6	CASSLLPGDSPLHF
-	TRBV11-2	TRBJ2-7	CASSLGLSGEQYF
TRBD1	TRBV24-1	TRBJ2-7	CATSESTGPYEQYF
-	TRBV6-5	TRBJ1-5	CASSYGGDSNQPQHF
TRBD1	TRBV20-1	TRBJ1-1	CSASSDRGRGTATEAFF